What follows describes a single TCR beta chain. Its antigen is as yet unknown. The source of the sample is a study of T cell responses to AZD1222 COVID-19 vaccine. Study-wide findings and caveats: Scientists sampled the repertoires only once the peak T cell response had passed. Spike-wide coverage was observed for vaccine-associated CD4 TCRs, with dominant responses at 160-218 and 743-854. Reportedly, nearly half of unique spike TCRs recognized epitopes outside B.1.351/B.1.1.7 mutations.

Per germline, CDR1 SNHLY and CDR2 FYNNEI. This CDR3 has 14 amino acids. V was trimmed by 6 bases and J by 3 bases, leaving 14 bases between them. Assay used: immunoSEQ multiplex PCR; TCRdb lists only in-frame clones, some missing. The sample includes roughly 120,000 clones, over 75% of them seen just once. The receptor's source is an adult in good health. The chain combines TRBV2 with TRBJ1-1; maybe TRBD1 (5 bases). Sequencing used peripheral blood, obtained on day 0 of AZD1222 vaccination. CDR3 protein: CASSRRMGDTEAFF. The CDR3, as DNA: TGTGCCAGCAGCCGTCGAATGGGGGACACTGAAGCTTTCTTT.